This T cell receptor beta chain is drawn from a study of blood T cell repertoires in COVID-19. Across the study: Italy, Spain and the United States were the sources of the convalescent and acute COVID-19 samples. Sample material is recorded as cDNA or gDNA derived from T cells, B-cell-depleted T cells, or PBMCs.

During active infection, Seattle patients enrolled and were then monitored through disease. Authors' methods: By means of reference gene primer amplification, nucleated cell counts were estimated. The protocol was immunoSEQ multiplex PCR, while the TCRdb copy is restricted to in-frame clones and leaves out a portion. D and trimming were read from the DNA, whereas the V and J calls and clone size are those reported in that table. The table has over 200,000 clones, about nine tenths seen once; the top ten hold under 14%. The receptor's source is a man between 50 and 59 years old with COVID-19, enrolled during active disease. The specimen sequenced was peripheral blood.

CDR3 in DNA: TGTGCCAGCAGCTTAACCGGGACACCCACAGATACGCAGTATTTT. It codes for CASSLTGTPTDTQYF. This chain links TRBV7-2 with TRBJ2-3; weak D call: TRBD1 (6 bases). CDR1 SGHTA and CDR2 FQGNSA come from the germline V gene. V shed 2 bases and J shed 2 bases, with 11 bases lying between them. The CDR3 spans 15 residues.